These 27 T cell receptor beta chains came from one sample sequenced in a study of T cell repertoires in cytomegalovirus infection (dated by TCRdb to between 2018 and 2021). Sequencing was carried out with an Illumina HiSeq 1500. TCRdb reprocessing: public reads trimmed at Q25 with fastp, clones called with MiXCR, in-frame beta chains kept. Merged by CDR3 protein, the rows form single entries marked with the most common genes and DNA. This sample lists 600,000 to 800,000 distinct CDR3 sequences; approximately 24% were detected once. The ten largest make up 7% to 9% of the sample. Sequenced: CD8+ T cells from PBMCs. Every receptor here comes from a human donor in good health (CMV status not recorded). Some clones in this sample may be carry-over from other donors' samples.

This clonotype was observed a few times. The rearrangement uses TRBV11-2 and TRBJ2-3; 14 nucleotides align to TRBD2. The CDR3 loop spans 15 amino acids. Per the germline V gene, CDR1 is SGHAT and CDR2 is FQNNGV. J gave up 3 bases and V 7 bases, and 3 bases lay outside the gene matches. Here the CDR3 reads CASTWTSGGTDTQYF. DNA of the CDR3: TGTGCCAGCACCTGGACTAGCGGGGGGACAGATACGCAGTATTTT.

The DNA of the CDR3 is TGTGCCAGCAGCCCTTCAGCGGGGAACATCGGCAATGAGCAGTTCTTC. The encoded protein is CASSPSAGNIGNEQFF. The J gene is TRBJ2-1, the V gene TRBV27; 7 positions match TRBD2. The CDR3 runs 16 residues. In germline, CDR1 is MNHEY, CDR2 SMNVEV (reference sequence). V trimming: 6 bases; J trimming: 6 bases; junction bases outside the gene matches: 14.

The V call is TRBV7-2, the J call TRBJ1-1; TRBD1 matches 8 bases. The CDR3 sequence is 17 residues long. The germline V gene has CDR1 SGHTA and CDR2 FQGNSA. The junction had 7 bases not matched to a gene; V was cut back by 0 bases and J by 1 base. The CDR3 region has the DNA TGTGCCAGCAGCTTAGCGAGCATAACAGGGGGGAACACTGAAGCTTTCTTT. Protein product: CASSLASITGGNTEAFF.

The V and J genes are TRBV27 and TRBJ2-5, with 10 bases identical to TRBD2. The germline V gene has CDR1 MNHEY and CDR2 SMNVEV (reference sequence). The ends lost 5 bases at V and 2 bases at J; junction bases unmatched: 8. This CDR3 is 16 amino acids long. The CDR3 nucleotides read TGTGCCAGCAGTGATCTGAGCGGGGGGGTTCAAGAGACCCAGTACTTC. Translated, it gives CASSDLSGGVQETQYF.

Comment on this clonotype: A much larger clone sits a single nucleotide away, making a read error possible. The V and J genes are TRBV7-9 and TRBJ1-1, with D maybe TRBD1 (6 bases). The CDR3 contains 16 residues. From germline, CDR1 is SEHNR and CDR2 FQNEAQ (reference sequence). CDR3 sequence: CAGSHGTSVRDTEAFF. The CDR3 region has the DNA TGTGCCGGCAGCCACGGGACATCTGTAAGGGACACTGAAGCTTTCTTT. Drawing the rest from reference TRBV7-9 and TRBJ1-1, the complete variable domain is DTGVSQNPRHKITKRGQNVTFRCDPISEHNRLYWYRQTLGQGPEFLTYFQNEAQLEKSRLLSDRFSAERPKGSFSTLEIQRTEQGDSAMYLCAGSHGTSVRDTEAFFGQGTRLTVV.

The chain carries TRBV7-9 and TRBJ1-1; D unclear. The CDR3 has 11 amino acids. Trimming stripped 7 bases from V and 7 bases from J, with 10 bases between. In germline, CDR1 is SEHNR, CDR2 FQNEAQ (reference sequence). The DNA of the CDR3 is TGTGCCAGCAAAAGACTGCGTGAAGCTTTCTTT. It translates to CASKRLREAFF.

There are a few counts of this clonotype. The V and J genes are TRBV27 and TRBJ1-4; D is unclear. CDR3 length: 18 residues. V lost 10 bases, J lost 3 bases, and 27 bases lay in between. Germline CDR1 reads MNHEY; CDR2 reads SMNVEV (reference sequence). CDR3 protein: CATDNVKGMVQANEKLFF. The CDR3, as DNA: TGTGCCACCGACAATGTGAAGGGAATGGTTCAAGCTAATGAAAAACTGTTTTTT.

V and J are TRBV6-6 and TRBJ1-5; 7 bases fit TRBD1. The CDR3 covers 15 residues. Germline values: CDR1 MNHNY, CDR2 SVGAGI (reference sequence). The V and J ends lost 2 bases and 2 bases, in that order; junction bases with no gene match: 3. DNA for the CDR3: TGTGCCAGCAGTTACCAGGGGGTGTGCAATCAGCCCCAGCATTTT. Amino acids: CASSYQGVCNQPQHF.

As regards this clonotype: This may be a read error: a much more frequent sequence differs by one nucleotide. This chain joins TRBV7-2 and TRBJ2-2, with 7 bases matching TRBD2. Germline V gives CDR1 SGHTA, CDR2 FQGNSA. The CDR3 is 13 residues long. The CDR3 region is CVSSDTGGGELFF. For the CDR3, the DNA is TGTGTCAGCAGCGACACGGGGGGCGGGGAGCTGTTTTTT.

There are a few counts of this clonotype. V gene TRBV6-6 combines with J gene TRBJ1-1; possibly TRBD1 for D (6 bases). Germline CDR1 reads MNHNY; CDR2 reads SVGAGI (reference sequence). This CDR3 is 16 amino acids long. Trimming took 2 bases from V and 1 from J, leaving 14 bases between them. The CDR3 coding sequence is TGTGCCAGCAGTTACCGACAGGACGGATCGAACACTGAAGCTTTCTTT. Encoded protein: CASSYRQDGSNTEAFF.

This clonotype was found a few times. The chain employs TRBV6-6 and TRBJ2-5; 8 bases match TRBD2. With 0 bases clipped from V and 4 bases from J, the junction kept 4 bases outside the gene matches. Germline lookup yields CDR1 MNHNY and CDR2 SVGAGI (reference sequence). This CDR3 region has 15 residues. The CDR3 region is CASSYSGGEGETQYF. The CDR3 coding sequence is TGTGCCAGCAGTTACTCCGGGGGGGAAGGAGAGACCCAGTACTTC.

The chain employs TRBV5-1 and TRBJ2-1; 7 nucleotides align to TRBD1. From germline, CDR1 is SGHRS and CDR2 YFSETQ. Losses at the gene ends were 0 bases for V and 2 bases for J; bases not matched to a gene: 2. The CDR3 is made up of 15 amino acids. CDR3 nucleotides: TGCGCCAGCAGCTTGGAAGGGACAGCCTACAATGAGCAGTTCTTC. Translation: CASSLEGTAYNEQFF.

This clonotype has more than one count but fewer than ten. The chain is built from TRBV12-3 or TRBV12-4 and TRBJ2-1, with 14 bases fitting TRBD2. CDR3 size: 16 residues. V was pared by 6 bases and J by 7 bases, with 8 bases of the junction left unmatched. The CDR3 coding sequence is TGTGCCAGCAGAGATCCGGGACTAGCGGGGGATAATGAGCAGTTCTTC. Encoded protein: CASRDPGLAGDNEQFF.

The CDR3, as DNA: TGTGCCAGCAGCTTAGCGCGCGCAGTGAACACTGAAGCTTTCTTT. Residues: CASSLARAVNTEAFF. The rearrangement uses TRBV7-8 and TRBJ1-1; D remains unclear. The germline gives CDR1 SGHVS, CDR2 FQNEAQ. V was pared by 0 bases and J by 0 bases, with 8 bases between. This CDR3 contains 15 residues.

The CDR3 loop is CSAPSWDWNTEAFF. Written as DNA, the CDR3 is TGCAGTGCTCCCTCCTGGGATTGGAACACTGAAGCTTTCTTT. V is TRBV20-1 and J is TRBJ1-1, with no clear D. Trimming stripped 5 bases from V and 1 base from J, with 14 bases between. The CDR3 loop spans 14 amino acids. Per the germline V gene, CDR1 is DFQATT and CDR2 is SNEGSKA (reference sequence).

The table lists this clonotype with a few counts. J is TRBJ2-3 and V is TRBV27; D may correspond to TRBD1 or TRBD2 (5 bases each). CDR1 and CDR2 (germline): MNHEY, SMNVEV (reference sequence). V dropped 0 bases and J dropped 5 bases, with 12 bases sitting between them. The CDR3 is 15 amino acids. CDR3 in amino acids: CASSLSAGAVDTQYF. CDR3 nucleotide sequence: TGTGCCAGCAGTTTATCGGCCGGGGCAGTAGATACGCAGTATTTT.

The chain carries TRBV27 and TRBJ1-1, with D maybe TRBD1 (5 bases). Germline V gene sequence: CDR1 MNHEY, CDR2 SMNVEV (reference sequence). The CDR3 is made up of 14 amino acids. V shed 5 bases and J shed 4 bases, with 14 bases lying between them. CDR3 in amino acids: CASSPGDLGTEAFF. CDR3 DNA sequence: TGTGCCAGCAGTCCGGGGGACCTGGGCACTGAAGCTTTCTTT.

The genes are TRBV19 and TRBJ1-5; TRBD1 agrees at 8 bases. V lost 2 bases, J lost 9 bases, and 12 bases stayed unmatched. CDR3 size: 16 residues. Germline CDR1 LNHDA, CDR2 SQIVND (reference sequence). DNA for the CDR3: TGTGCCAGTAGTATATGGCCCCCGACAGGGGATCGGCCCCAGCATTTT. It codes for CASSIWPPTGDRPQHF.

This clonotype has just a few counts. This sequence joins TRBV7-9 and TRBJ2-7; TRBD1 agrees at 10 bases. The V and J ends lost 5 bases and 3 bases, in that order; junction bases with no gene match: 10. The CDR3 loop spans 16 amino acids. CDR1 and CDR2 (germline): SEHNR, FQNEAQ (reference sequence). Here the CDR3 reads CASSDPGTGVYYEQYF. For the CDR3, the DNA is TGTGCCAGCAGCGACCCCGGGACAGGGGTTTACTACGAGCAGTACTTC.

J is TRBJ2-5 and V is TRBV4-3, with 12 positions matching TRBD1. The V segment lost 0 bases and the J segment 6 bases; nucleotides outside the gene matches: 5. There are 16 residues in the CDR3. Germline V gives CDR1 LGHNA, CDR2 YSLEER. The CDR3 sequence: CASSQDGGQGAKTQYF. The CDR3 DNA sequence: TGCGCCAGCAGCCAAGATGGGGGACAGGGGGCAAAGACCCAGTACTTC.

The J gene is TRBJ2-3, the V gene TRBV7-9; D unclear. The CDR3 consists of 17 residues. The germline V and J ends were trimmed by 4 bases and 0 bases, with 17 bases remaining between them. From germline, CDR1 is SEHNR and CDR2 FQNEAQ (reference sequence). CDR3 region: CASSSLSITASTDTQYF. CDR3 bases: TGTGCCAGCAGCTCGCTTTCCATCACAGCTAGCACAGATACGCAGTATTTT.

The J gene is TRBJ1-5, the V gene TRBV25-1; D gene unclear. From germline, CDR1 is MGHDK and CDR2 SYGVNS. The CDR3 covers 9 residues. This CDR3 reads CDAVQPQHF. The DNA for the CDR3 is TGTGACGCGGTCCAGCCCCAGCATTTT.

This clonotype was counted many times. This sequence joins TRBV7-9 and TRBJ2-1; no reliable D call. The CDR3 length is 12 residues. V was pared by 5 bases and J by 8 bases, with 10 bases between. The germline V gene has CDR1 SEHNR and CDR2 FQNEAQ (reference sequence). CDR3 loop: CASSPQRDEQFF. The DNA of the CDR3 is TGTGCCAGCAGCCCCCAGCGCGATGAGCAGTTCTTC.

Of note for this clonotype: A much larger clone lies one base from this, so it may be a read error. The chain couples TRBV7-2 to TRBJ1-1; D gene uncertain. Germline V gene data show CDR1 as SGHTA and CDR2 as FQGNSA. The CDR3 covers 15 residues. Trimming stripped 3 bases from V and 3 bases from J, with 14 bases between. The CDR3 protein is CASSFVPILDTEAFF. The CDR3 DNA follows: TGTGCCAGCAGCTTTGTCCCAATCTTAGACACTGAAGCTTTCTTT.

Worth noting for this clonotype: This may be a read error: a much more frequent sequence differs by one nucleotide. The chain combines TRBV6-6 with TRBJ1-2; 11 nucleotides agree with TRBD1. This CDR3 has 18 residues. Germline CDR1 is MNHNY and CDR2 is SVGAGI (reference sequence). CDR3 sequence reads: CASSWRYPPRTGGDGYAF. CDR3 in DNA: TGTGCCAGCAGTTGGAGGTATCCTCCCAGGACAGGGGGCGACGGCTACGCCTTC.

This clonotype was observed a handful of times. V gene TRBV4-2 combines with J gene TRBJ1-2; 7 bases align to TRBD1. V lost 0 bases, J lost 5 bases, and 6 bases stayed unmatched. CDR1 and CDR2 from the germline V gene are LGHNA and YNFKEQ. The CDR3 extends over 15 amino acids. The CDR3 region has the DNA TGTGCCAGCAGCCAAGAATTGGGGACAGTTTATGGCTACACCTTC. It codes for CASSQELGTVYGYTF.

There are many counts of this clonotype. The chain uses TRBV7-6 and TRBJ1-5; the D is unclear. CDR1 SGHVS and CDR2 FNYEAQ come from the germline V gene. Trimming removed 5 bases from V and 10 bases from J, with 21 bases in between. CDR3 length: 15 residues. CDR3 sequence reads: CASSPGTGGILPQHF. CDR3 coding DNA: TGTGCCAGCAGCCCAGGCACGGGTGGAATTCTCCCCCAGCATTTT.